This is a list of T cell receptor beta chains from one sample in a study of blood T cell repertoires in COVID-19. This table comes from immunoSEQ multiplex PCR, and its TCRdb copy is limited to in-frame clones, with some not included. The repertoire holds approximately 110,000 clones, with about 85% as singletons. Sample: peripheral blood. The origin of the receptors is a man between 40 and 49 years old with acute or convalescent COVID-19. The CDR3 runs from the conserved cysteine through the conserved F or W. A D gene is named only where the DNA matches it firmly.

v_gene,d_gene,CDR3aa
TRBV10-2,TRBD2,CASSELAGGDTDTQYF
TRBV27,TRBD1,CASSLSGGRSYEQYF
TRBV4-3,TRBD1,CASSRTGYNSPLHF
TRBV5-4,TRBD2,CASSLEAGVSDTQYF
TRBV24-1,TRBD1,CATSDPKYRGAGELFF
TRBV20-1,TRBD2,CSASERGGLLTDTQYF
TRBV18,.,CASSPGIQGTREQYF
TRBV15,.,CATSRPPRRGFRARKGQPQHF
TRBV5-1,TRBD1,CASSLVAGTGDGGANVLTF
TRBV6-6,.,CASSTPDAGSGNTIYF
TRBV5-1,TRBD1,CASSFLGQGSSGELFF
TRBV18,.,CASTNRDTEAFF
TRBV19,TRBD1,CASSIDRGSREQYF
TRBV9,TRBD2,CASSVAQTSGGRNEQFF
TRBV10-2,TRBD1,CASSETWDSGGYTF
TRBV5-4,.,CASSLGFLGGPGNTIYF
TRBV7-2,.,CASSFNRDTEQYF
TRBV9,TRBD1,CASSVATGERTGELFF
TRBV12-5,TRBD2,CASGSSLTSVGGNEQFF
TRBV24-1,TRBD1,CATSDRRGPDTQYF
TRBV5-8,.,CASSLRTVLNGYTF
TRBV7-8,.,CASSLFRSQWTVTDTQYF
TRBV20-1,TRBD1,CSATAGGEAFF
TRBV27,.,CASRPRTDYSYGYTF
TRBV18,.,CASSPDVLGGSNGYTF
TRBV5-1,.,CASSLETAGGNTIYF
TRBV7-9,.,CASNNVNSGNTIYF
TRBV5-8,TRBD1,CASSLDGTGTDTQYF
TRBV28,.,CASSFRVRGTEAFF
TRBV6-1,.,CASSEVETMMVGYTF
TRBV19,TRBD2,CASGVNREGGQFF
TRBV24-1,.,CATSDSRVFNQPQHF
TRBV5-1,TRBD1,CASSLAGGITDTQYF
TRBV4-3,.,CASSQGLHSSGANVLTF
TRBV3-1/TRBV3-2,TRBD1,CASSQVLTGTGVTQYF
TRBV21-1,.,CASSSQGAGNTIYF
TRBV5-1,.,CASSLDLAASYNEQFF
TRBV11-2,TRBD1,CASSLVAQQGVGSPLHF
TRBV20-1,TRBD2,CSASYRGDSGGDTQYF
TRBV5-4,TRBD2,CASSLGPSGADTQYF
TRBV12-3/TRBV12-4,.,CASSGGDQPQHF
TRBV6-5,.,CASSYTPQLNTEAFF
TRBV6-1,.,CASSEGGHFYEQYF
TRBV10-2,.,CASSTASYNEQFF
TRBV9,.,CASSETSRTDTQYF
TRBV12-2,.,CASRQEVLAGTYNEQFF